This TCR beta chain was sequenced during a study of blood T cell repertoires in COVID-19 (dated by TCRdb to about 2020). For context, the study as a whole: Samples from collaborators originated in the United States, Italy and Spain and spanned both the acute and convalescent phases of COVID-19. The material from the prospective study consisted of cDNA or gDNA derived from T cells, B-cell-depleted T cells, or PBMCs. Deeply sampled blood TCRbeta repertoires from subjects exposed to, actively infected with, or recovered from COVID-19 were included in the dataset. Where HLA class I and class II types were available, the types were taken from metadata supplied by the sample provider, not from assay-based typing. Samples came from the ongoing ImmuneRACE study (first 160 participants) plus 1,254 subjects from 6 global collaborators. The sample metadata nearly always contained a de-identified subject ID, COVID-19 status, age in years and sex. The repertoires were released in a freely available public database intended as a resource for research on the immune response to SARS-CoV-2.

Points the paper makes about the study in general: The amount of clinical and demographic metadata varied by source and participant and was provided uncurated.

The immunoSEQ Assay, a bias-controlled multiplex PCR, was used to amplify TCRbeta CDR3 regions from genomic DNA. In the paper's pipeline: The number of nucleated cells in each sample was estimated by amplification of reference gene primers within the assay. Sequence reads were collapsed and filtered to measure the absolute abundance of every unique TCRbeta CDR3 rearrangement. For each sample, productive Simpson clonality was calculated as the square root of Simpson's diversity index over productive rearrangements. What TCRdb holds here is the immuneACCESS table cut down to in-frame rearrangements. Part of the clones is not present; checked against another copy, under half of the missing clones reflect an unresolved V gene, and the others are unexplained. V, J and clone size were drawn from that table, and D and trimming were deduced from the DNA. Here the sample has 130,000 or so clones; less than 85% occur a single time. The ten biggest clones cover more than 9% of the sample.

On this clone itself: The antigen this receptor binds is unknown. No quality values exist for individual bases; no much larger clone is one base distant.

Whole blood was collected in K2EDTA tubes by collaborating institutions according to the institutions' own protocols. Collaborator samples were shipped for TCRbeta analysis as frozen whole blood, isolated PBMCs, or DNA extracted from either sample type. The TCR sequence derives from a woman aged 55-70 years with acute or convalescent COVID-19. Material for sequencing was peripheral blood.

The bases read TGTGCCAGCAGCTTAGCACCCAGGGGTTCACCCCTCCACTTT. This translates into CASSLAPRGSPLHF. The chain is encoded by TRBV9 joined to TRBJ1-6; the D gene is perhaps TRBD1, from 6 matching bases. The germline V gene sets CDR1 to SGDLS and CDR2 to YYNGEE. Inclusive of the bounding cysteine and phenylalanine, the CDR3 is 14 residues long. Only the CDR3 portion is preserved as DNA: 42 bases, with reading frame beginning at the first base. Between the V and J ends, shortened by 4 bases and 9 bases respectively, the junction contains 14 bases.